This T cell receptor beta chain was sequenced in a study of blood T cell repertoires in COVID-19. Study background: Acute-phase and convalescent COVID-19 samples originated in the United States, Italy and Spain. T cells, B-cell-depleted T cells, or PBMCs provided the cDNA or gDNA that served as material.

Unmatched junction bases numbered 10, after V lost 6 bases and J lost 12 bases. CDR3 length equals 13 residues. Germline CDR1 is MNHEY and CDR2 is SVGAGI. Per the study methods: Amplifying reference gene primers gave estimates of nucleated cell counts. Some clones are missing from TCRdb's copy, which holds only in-frame ones; the method was immunoSEQ multiplex PCR. V, J and clone size derive from that table, while D and trimming were established from the DNA sequence. The sample holds about 140,000 clones; around 86% are singletons and the top ten take about 2.5%. The rearrangement uses TRBV6-5 and TRBJ1-2, with 10 bases identical to TRBD1. The receptor was derived from a middle-aged man with active COVID-19. Specimen: peripheral blood. The CDR3 sequence: CASRNVGQGWDTF. The CDR3 DNA reads TGTGCCAGCAGAAACGTGGGACAGGGGTGGGACACCTTC.